Sequencing of this T cell receptor (beta chain) was carried out in a study of glioma-infiltrating T cells. General study results and limits: Tissue and blood shared very few CDR3 sequences.

Trimming at V came to 2 bases and at J to 1 base, leaving 3 bases not matched to a gene. Germline V gene data show CDR1 as LNHDA and CDR2 as SQIVND (reference sequence). This CDR3 comprises 16 residues. Using RNA template, CDR3s of TCR alpha and beta were amplified with iRepertoire arm-PCR. One-step reverse transcription and amplification started from approximately 100-400 ng of tissue mRNA or PBMC total RNA. From the multiplex PCR reads, TCRdb called clonotypes with MiXCR, one entry per CDR3 protein. The table lists some 160,000 distinct CDR3 sequences, approximately 40% of them singletons. Points on this clonotype: Antigen: not known.

Sequencing was carried out using glioma tissue, nonneoplastic brain tissue, or PBMCs (not recorded which). The chain couples TRBV19 to TRBJ2-3; TRBD2 aligns across 10 bases. The clonotype comes from a human donor with low-grade glioma or glioblastoma, undergoing nonglioma brain surgery, or in good health (not recorded which). CDR3 protein: CASSILLAGGTDTQYF. The CDR3 DNA sequence: TGTGCCAGTAGTATATTGCTAGCGGGGGGCACAGATACGCAGTATTTT.